Sequencing of this T cell receptor beta chain was carried out in a study of shared clonotypes between healthy human individuals. The CDR3 totals 16 residues. Germline loops: CDR1 SEHNR, CDR2 FQNEAQ (reference sequence). Trimming took off 5 bases at V and 3 bases at J, with 17 bases between the two ends. The input for sorted-subset replicate PCRs was around 0.2 ug DNA, tens of thousands of T cell genomes. The protocol was immunoSEQ multiplex PCR, while the TCRdb copy is restricted to in-frame clones and leaves out a portion. The data hold 2 million to 2.5 million clones, with nearly 97% observed a single time.

Specimen: naive CD4+ T cells sorted from blood. The sample's subset: CD45RA+ positively selected. The sequence was obtained from a man aged 18 to 29 in good health. The V call is TRBV7-9, the J call TRBJ2-1, with D maybe TRBD2 (6 bases). The CDR3 is CASSPSWRANYNEQFF. CDR3 DNA: TGTGCCAGCAGCCCTTCTTGGAGGGCCAACTACAATGAGCAGTTCTTC. The full variable domain, completed using reference TRBV7-9 and TRBJ2-1, is DTGVSQNPRHKITKRGQNVTFRCDPISEHNRLYWYRQTLGQGPEFLTYFQNEAQLEKSRLLSDRFSAERPKGSFSTLEIQRTEQGDSAMYLCASSPSWRANYNEQFFGPGTRLTVL.